One and the same sample provided the 27 T cell receptor beta chains below, sequenced in a study of blood T cell repertoires in COVID-19. Method: immunoSEQ multiplex PCR; TCRdb's copy keeps in-frame clones and lacks some. The sample comprises about 180,000 clones, 80% of which are singletons, and over 13% rests with the top ten. The specimen sequenced was PBMCs or T cells enriched from blood (not recorded which). Every receptor here comes from a man in his fifties or sixties who had been exposed to COVID-19.

CDR3: CAWSAVGQGAYEQYF. The CDR3 nucleotides are TGTGCCTGGAGTGCAGTGGGGCAGGGGGCCTACGAGCAGTACTTC. This chain uses TRBV30 with TRBJ2-7; 7 positions agree with TRBD1. With 1 base clipped from V and 2 bases from J, the junction kept 8 bases outside the gene matches. This CDR3 is built from 15 residues. CDR1 and CDR2 from the germline V gene are GTSNPN and SVGIG (reference sequence).

Only a few counts were recorded for this clone. The chain's CDR3 is CASRPSWTGDYGYTF. The CDR3 DNA reads TGTGCCAGCAGACCTTCGTGGACAGGGGACTATGGCTACACCTTC. The chain joins TRBV7-9 to TRBJ1-2; 9 bases align to TRBD1. CDR3 length equals 15 residues. The germline V gene has CDR1 SEHNR and CDR2 FQNEAQ (reference sequence). The V and J ends lost 6 bases and 3 bases, in that order; junction bases with no gene match: 8.

This clone was picked up a small number of times. The chain uses TRBV30 and TRBJ1-4; D not resolved. Germline CDR1 GTSNPN, CDR2 SVGIG (reference sequence). The CDR3 extends over 12 amino acids. V was cut by 0 bases and J by 12 bases, with 11 bases left in between. The CDR3 DNA reads as TGTGCCTGGAGTGTACAGAAGGCACAACTGTTTTTT. It codes for CAWSVQKAQLFF.

The gene calls are TRBV27 and TRBJ2-2; D is uncertain. V shed 6 bases and J shed 3 bases, with 17 bases lying between them. CDR1 and CDR2 (germline): MNHEY, SMNVEV (reference sequence). The CDR3 sequence is 16 residues long. Written as DNA, the CDR3 is TGTGCCAGCAGAGCAAGAAGAGACTCGGACACCGGGGAGCTGTTTTTT. Residues: CASRARRDSDTGELFF.

This clone was recorded only once. The chain has TRBV12-3 or TRBV12-4 and TRBJ1-1, with D uncertain. The CDR3 sequence is 12 residues long. The V end was cut by 6 bases, the J end by 4 bases, with 9 bases between. CDR3 sequence reads: CASSRPGTEAFF. The CDR3 DNA follows: TGTGCCAGCAGCCGGCCGGGCACTGAAGCTTTCTTT.

V is TRBV6-5 and J is TRBJ2-2, with D perhaps matching TRBD2 (5 bases). This CDR3 is built from 14 residues. Trimming stripped 9 bases from V and 1 base from J, with 12 bases between. The germline V gene has CDR1 MNHEY and CDR2 SVGAGI. This chain's CDR3 is CASWRKLNTGELFF. The CDR3 DNA reads as TGTGCCAGTTGGAGGAAATTGAACACCGGGGAGCTGTTTTTT.

The V gene is TRBV9, the J gene TRBJ1-1; tentative D call: TRBD1 (5 bases). The CDR3 is made up of 14 amino acids. The V end was cut by 0 bases, the J end by 5 bases, with 11 bases between. Germline CDR1 and CDR2: SGDLS and YYNGEE. The CDR3 nucleotides are TGTGCCAGCAGCGTAGAGGGGTTGAGGACTGAAGCTTTCTTT. Translation: CASSVEGLRTEAFF.

The table lists this clone with a count of one. V and J are TRBV7-6 and TRBJ2-3; possibly TRBD2 for D (6 bases). The CDR3 runs to 18 residues. The V gene's germline CDR1 is SGHVS and CDR2 FNYEAQ. Trimming cost V 3 bases and J 0 bases, with 19 bases left between them. The chain's CDR3 is CASSFRGTGPTSTDTQYF. The CDR3, as DNA: TGTGCCAGCAGCTTTCGCGGGACCGGGCCCACTAGCACAGATACGCAGTATTTT. The complete variable domain, with remaining parts taken from reference TRBV7-6 and TRBJ2-3, reads GAGVSQSPRYKVTKRGQDVALRCDPISGHVSLYWYRQALGQGPEFLTYFNYEAQQDKSGLPNDRFSAERPEGSISTLTIQRTEQRDSAMYRCASSFRGTGPTSTDTQYFGPGTRLTVL.

On this clone itself: Other nucleotide sequences from this sample produce the same CDR3. The chain links TRBV19 to TRBJ1-1; perhaps TRBD1 as D (5 bases). The CDR3 sequence is 14 residues long. V was shortened by 3 bases and J by 3 bases, with 11 bases between the two germline ends. The germline CDR1 and CDR2 sequences are LNHDA and SQIVND (reference sequence). CDR3 bases: TGTGCCAGTAGTATCGGCGGAGGGGACACTGAAGCTTTCTTT. As protein: CASSIGGGDTEAFF.

This chain uses TRBV30 with TRBJ1-5; the D is unclear. Between the trimmed V and J ends, which lost 6 bases and 1 base, there was a span of 22 bases. There are 17 residues in the CDR3. Germline V lookup: CDR1 GTSNPN, CDR2 SVGIG (reference sequence). The CDR3 bases are TGTGCCTGCACACCGCGGGCAGGCACCGGGAGCAATCAGCCCCAGCATTTT. Protein sequence: CACTPRAGTGSNQPQHF.

The DNA of the CDR3 is TGTGCCAGCAGCTTGGCCGGACAAAGCTCCTACGAGCAGTACTTC. Amino acid sequence: CASSLAGQSSYEQYF. V and J are TRBV5-4 and TRBJ2-7; D may be TRBD1 (5 bases). The CDR3 has 15 residues. With 0 bases removed from V and 0 bases from J, the gap between germline ends came to 10 bases. Per the germline V gene, CDR1 is SGHNT and CDR2 is YYREEE (reference sequence).

This clone was seen only a few times. The gene calls are TRBV30 and TRBJ2-1; possible D gene TRBD2, 6 bases. Looked up from germline, CDR1 is GTSNPN and CDR2 is SVGIG (reference sequence). CDR3 size: 14 residues. Deletions cut 3 bases from V and 7 bases from J, with 16 bases between. CDR3 region: CAWSSAGQPNEQFF. The CDR3 DNA sequence: TGTGCCTGGAGCTCCGCGGGGCAACCAAATGAGCAGTTCTTC.

This clone was observed a handful of times. This chain links TRBV7-3 with TRBJ2-5, with unresolved D. The CDR3 consists of 13 residues. Germline V gene sequence: CDR1 SGHTA, CDR2 FQGTGA. V was cut by 1 base and J by 1 base, with 4 bases left in between. The DNA of the CDR3 is TGTGCCAGCAGCTTAAGGCCCCAAGAGACCCAGTACTTC. It yields the protein CASSLRPQETQYF. The entire variable domain, with the rest obtained from reference TRBV7-3 and TRBJ2-5, is as follows: GAGVSQTPSNKVTEKGKYVELRCDPISGHTALYWYRQSLGQGPEFLIYFQGTGAADDSGLPNDRFFAVRPEGSVSTLKIQRTERGDSAVYLCASSLRPQETQYFGPGTRLLVL.

This clone was observed many times. This rearrangement joins TRBV2 to TRBJ1-5, with D possibly TRBD1 on 5 matching bases. The CDR3 runs to 15 residues. The V end lost 7 bases, the J end lost 0 bases, and 13 bases lay between the germline ends. The germline V gene has CDR1 SNHLY and CDR2 FYNNEI. CDR3: CASTDRSYSNQPQHF. The CDR3 region has the DNA TGTGCCAGCACCGACAGATCTTATAGCAATCAGCCCCAGCATTTT.

The V and J genes are TRBV19 and TRBJ2-1; no clear D. Trimming removed 3 bases at V and 0 bases at J, with 9 bases between. CDR3 length: 15 amino acids. Germline CDR1 is LNHDA and CDR2 is SQIVND (reference sequence). The CDR3 bases are TGTGCCAGTAGTATCAAACGGAGCTCCTACAATGAGCAGTTCTTC. This translates into CASSIKRSSYNEQFF.

The chain links TRBV7-8 to TRBJ2-2, with TRBD1 identical over 7 bases. This CDR3 region has 17 residues. V lost 1 base, J lost 6 bases, and 11 bases stayed unmatched. Germline values: CDR1 SGHVS, CDR2 FQNEAQ. This chain's CDR3 is CASSLVLGTAQPGELFF. Here the CDR3 DNA reads TGTGCCAGCAGCTTAGTTTTAGGGACAGCTCAGCCCGGGGAGCTGTTTTTT.

This chain joins TRBV27 and TRBJ1-1; D is possibly TRBD1 (5 bases). V was clipped by 4 bases and J by 5 bases, with 8 bases between them. This CDR3 region has 12 residues. Per germline, CDR1 MNHEY and CDR2 SMNVEV (reference sequence). In DNA form, the CDR3 reads TGTGCCAGCAGTTCCGGACATACTGAAGCTTTCTTT. Its protein product is CASSSGHTEAFF.

The chain recombines TRBV30 with TRBJ2-7; D possibly corresponds to TRBD1 (5 bases). The V gene's germline CDR1 is GTSNPN and CDR2 SVGIG (reference sequence). The CDR3 is 14 amino acids. Between the trimmed V and J ends, which lost 1 base and 3 bases, there was a span of 13 bases. DNA of the CDR3: TGTGCCTGGAGTGGGCGACAGTTCGGCTACGAGCAGTACTTC. Encoded protein: CAWSGRQFGYEQYF.

The V call is TRBV5-1, the J call TRBJ2-5; 10 bases fit TRBD2. In germline, CDR1 is SGHRS, CDR2 YFSETQ. This CDR3 spans 15 amino acids. V lost 4 bases, J lost 6 bases, and 9 bases stayed unmatched. This CDR3 reads CASSPGTSVAKTQYF. DNA of the CDR3: TGCGCCAGCAGCCCTGGGACTAGCGTGGCGAAGACCCAGTACTTC. Full variable domain (remainder filled in from reference TRBV5-1 and TRBJ2-5): KAGVTQTPRYLIKTRGQQVTLSCSPISGHRSVSWYQQTPGQGLQFLFEYFSETQRNKGNFPGRFSGRQFSNSRSEMNVSTLELGDSALYLCASSPGTSVAKTQYFGPGTRLLVL.

The V and J genes are TRBV19 and TRBJ1-2; D is ambiguous. The germline V and J ends were trimmed by 3 bases and 7 bases, with 9 bases remaining between them. The CDR3 is 12 residues long. Germline CDR1 reads LNHDA; CDR2 reads SQIVND (reference sequence). The CDR3 region has the DNA TGTGCCAGTAGTATCCCGCCGGGTGGCTACACCTTC. This codes for CASSIPPGGYTF.

The chain has TRBV12-3 or TRBV12-4 and TRBJ1-2; D call uncertain. V was cut by 7 bases and J by 7 bases, with 13 bases left in between. CDR3 length equals 12 residues. In nucleotides, the CDR3 is TGTGCCAGCAACGACCGCGGAGGTGGCTACACCTTC. Protein: CASNDRGGGYTF.

The rearrangement joins TRBV18 to TRBJ2-6, with a tentative D call TRBD1 (5 bases). The germline V gene has CDR1 KGHSH and CDR2 LQKENI. CDR3 length: 16 residues. Deletions cut 8 bases from V and 0 bases from J, with 14 bases between. CDR3: CASGAQAGSGANVLTF. CDR3 bases: TGTGCCAGCGGGGCACAGGCCGGCTCTGGGGCCAACGTCCTGACTTTC.

This chain connects TRBV7-3 to TRBJ1-2, with D unresolved. This CDR3 has 15 amino acids. CDR1 is SGHTA, CDR2 FQGTGA, per germline. Trimming removed 4 bases at V and 8 bases at J, with 20 bases between. CDR3 region: CASSSAPRGVRGYTF. The DNA of the CDR3 is TGTGCCAGCAGCTCCGCCCCTCGCGGGGTTCGCGGCTACACCTTC.

The chain uses TRBV6-6 and TRBJ2-5, with unresolved D. V lost 0 bases and J lost 2, with 7 bases in between. Per the germline V gene, CDR1 is MNHNY and CDR2 is SVGAGI (reference sequence). The CDR3 runs 14 residues. The CDR3 loop reads CASSYSPRQETQYF. The DNA of the CDR3 is TGTGCCAGCAGTTACTCACCCAGGCAAGAGACCCAGTACTTC.

The chain joins TRBV7-3 to TRBJ2-1, with a tentative D call TRBD1 (6 bases). CDR1 SGHTA and CDR2 FQGTGA come from the germline V gene. The CDR3 has 12 residues. V lost 7 bases and J 10 bases, leaving 14 bases between the germline ends. For the CDR3, the DNA is TGTGCCAGCAACACAGGGTTAGGGGAGCAGTTCTTC. This encodes CASNTGLGEQFF.

V and J are TRBV6-5 and TRBJ1-2, with D perhaps matching TRBD1 (5 bases). CDR1 is MNHEY and CDR2 is SVGAGI in the germline V gene. V shed 6 bases and J shed 3 bases, with 11 bases lying between them. The CDR3 has 13 amino acids. CDR3 DNA: TGTGCCAGCAGACACCAGGGCGACTATGGCTACACCTTC. Its protein product is CASRHQGDYGYTF.

There are a few counts of this clone. This sequence joins TRBV18 and TRBJ1-2, with TRBD1 as a possible D gene (5 bases). The CDR3 is made up of 15 amino acids. Trimming removed 2 bases from V and 0 bases from J, with 10 bases in between. Looked up from germline, CDR1 is KGHSH and CDR2 is LQKENI. The CDR3 nucleotides read TGTGCCAGCTCACCAGAGACACAGGCTAACTATGGCTACACCTTC. Translating gives CASSPETQANYGYTF.